The source of this T cell receptor (beta chain) is a study of blood T cell repertoires in COVID-19. Trimming took 4 bases from V and 8 from J, leaving 16 bases between them. Germline V gene data show CDR1 as SGHVT and CDR2 as SQSDAQ. This CDR3 is built from 14 residues. Sequencing was performed with immunoSEQ multiplex PCR; in TCRdb, only in-frame clones are kept and a portion is missing. This sample yields more than 250,000 clones, of which around four fifths are seen a single time; approximately 1.3% belongs to the top ten. This TCR derives from a woman aged 45 to 65 with acute or convalescent COVID-19. The sample taken for sequencing was peripheral blood. The gene calls are TRBV7-4 and TRBJ2-3; D is perhaps TRBD2 (6 bases). CDR3 nucleotide sequence: TGTGCCAGCAGCTCCCCAGTGACTAGAATTACGCAGTATTTT. Encoded protein: CASSSPVTRITQYF. Together with reference TRBV7-4 and TRBJ2-3, the CDR3 gives the full variable domain: GAGVSQSPRYKVAKRGRDVALRCDSISGHVTLYWYRQTLGQGSEVLTYSQSDAQRDKSGRPSGRFSAERPERSVSTLKIQRTEQGDSAVYLCASSSPVTRITQYFGPGTRLTVL.